The rows below give T cell receptor beta chains drawn from one sample of a study of T cell responses to AZD1222 COVID-19 vaccine. Data came from immunoSEQ multiplex PCR; TCRdb stores just in-frame clones and leaves some out. Here the sample spans 75,000 to 95,000 clones, roughly 86% being singletons. Here the sequenced sample was peripheral blood, taken on day 0 of MenACWY control vaccination. The receptor source for this set is an adult in good health. CDR3s include the opening cysteine and the closing phenylalanine or tryptophan. A D gene is named only where the DNA matches it firmly. Size is omitted from some rows. Given values are once, few, many or a class for expanded clones.

few	TRBV10-1	.	TRBJ1-2	CASSDNSLYYAYTF	TGCGCCAGCAGTGATAACAGTCTCTACTATGCCTACACCTTC
.	TRBV5-4	.	TRBJ2-2	CASSLDGYTGELFF	TGTGCCAGCAGCTTGGACGGTTACACCGGGGAGCTGTTTTTT
.	TRBV4-1	TRBD1	TRBJ1-1	CASSQDSTGGTEAFF	TGCGCCAGCAGCCAGGATTCCACAGGGGGCACTGAAGCTTTCTTT
.	TRBV7-9	TRBD1	TRBJ2-1	CASSLEGTGGWNEQFF	TGTGCCAGCAGCTTAGAAGGGACAGGCGGATGGAATGAGCAGTTCTTC
.	TRBV5-1	.	TRBJ2-7	CASSRDTVDEQYF	TGCGCCAGCAGCCGAGACACGGTGGACGAGCAGTACTTC
.	TRBV7-9	TRBD1	TRBJ1-2	CASSIVPGQGAKGYTF	TGTGCCAGCAGCATTGTTCCGGGACAGGGGGCGAAGGGCTACACCTTC
.	TRBV6-2/TRBV6-3	TRBD1	TRBJ1-1	CASSYSGQREAFF	TGTGCCAGCAGTTACTCGGGACAGCGGGAAGCTTTCTTT
.	TRBV24-1	.	TRBJ1-4	CATSDPGQLNEKLFF	TGTGCCACCAGTGACCCTGGACAGCTTAATGAAAAACTGTTTTTT
.	TRBV2	TRBD1	TRBJ1-5	CASSDRTGGDQPQHF	TGTGCCAGCAGTGACAGGACAGGGGGGGATCAGCCCCAGCATTTT
.	TRBV6-6	.	TRBJ1-6	CASRPGSAGSPLHF	TGTGCCAGCAGACCGGGATCGGCAGGTTCACCCCTCCACTTT
.	TRBV30	TRBD1	TRBJ1-1	CAWSARGLGTEAFF	TGTGCCTGGAGTGCCAGGGGGCTGGGGACTGAAGCTTTCTTT
few	TRBV6-2/TRBV6-3	.	TRBJ1-1	CASSYKRVENTEAFF	TGTGCCAGCAGTTACAAGAGGGTTGAGAACACTGAAGCTTTCTTT
.	TRBV2	TRBD2	TRBJ2-3	CASSFRTSETQYF	TGTGCCAGCAGCTTTCGGACTAGCGAGACGCAGTATTTT
.	TRBV28	TRBD1	TRBJ2-2	CASSLGQAGTGELFF	TGTGCCAGCAGTTTGGGACAGGCAGGCACCGGGGAGCTGTTTTTT
.	TRBV5-1	.	TRBJ1-2	CASSLAPSITNYGYTF	TGCGCCAGCAGCTTGGCCCCAAGTATAACTAACTATGGCTACACCTTC
.	TRBV3-1/TRBV3-2	.	TRBJ2-5	CASRRRGTTEETQYF	TGTGCCAGCAGGCGTAGGGGGACTACCGAAGAGACCCAGTACTTC
.	TRBV7-2	TRBD1	TRBJ2-4	CASSATGGVAKNIQYF	TGTGCCAGCAGCGCTACAGGGGGTGTAGCCAAAAACATTCAGTACTTC
.	TRBV18	.	TRBJ1-1	CASSPRLGLNTEAFF	TGTGCCAGCTCACCAAGGCTCGGATTGAACACTGAAGCTTTCTTT
.	TRBV9	TRBD1	TRBJ1-2	CASSAGQGSNYGYTF	TGTGCCAGCAGCGCAGGACAGGGATCTAACTATGGCTACACCTTC
.	TRBV6-2/TRBV6-3	.	TRBJ2-1	CASSYPRGERFF	TGTGCCAGCAGTTACCCCCGGGGCGAGCGGTTCTTC
once	TRBV4-3	.	TRBJ1-1	CASSQGTLLPEAFF	TGCGCCAGCAGCCAAGGGACACTCTTACCCGAAGCTTTCTTT
.	TRBV27	TRBD1	TRBJ2-2	CASSPQGFGTGELFF	TGTGCCAGCAGTCCACAGGGGTTCGGCACCGGGGAGCTGTTTTTT
.	TRBV19	.	TRBJ1-1	CAVSGTPNEAFF	TGTGCCGTCTCCGGGACCCCCAATGAAGCTTTCTTT
few	TRBV20-1	.	TRBJ2-7	CSAPLGKQYF	TGCAGTGCCCCCCTAGGAAAGCAGTACTTC
.	TRBV24-1	.	TRBJ1-6	CATSDLRNSDF	TGTGCCACCAGTGATTTGCGGAATTCGGACTTT
.	TRBV18	.	TRBJ2-5	CASSPSRDETQYF	TGTGCCAGCTCACCATCCAGGGATGAGACCCAGTACTTC
.	TRBV24-1	.	TRBJ2-3	CATSNSVVLSTDTQYF	TGTGCCACCAGTAACTCGGTGGTCTTAAGCACAGATACGCAGTATTTT
once	TRBV6-2/TRBV6-3	.	TRBJ1-1	CASSYPLSFSTSLF	TGTGCCAGCAGTTACCCACTTAGTTTTTCCACTTCTCTCTTT
.	TRBV6-5	TRBD1	TRBJ1-1	CARRDRDTEAFF	TGTGCCCGCAGGGACAGGGACACTGAAGCTTTCTTT
.	TRBV11-2	TRBD2	TRBJ2-2	CASSLTRTSYTGELFF	TGTGCCAGCAGCTTGACACGGACTAGCTACACCGGGGAGCTGTTTTTT
.	TRBV5-6	.	TRBJ2-7	CASSRTVITYEQYF	TGTGCCAGCAGCCGGACCGTAATCACCTACGAGCAGTACTTC
.	TRBV5-1	.	TRBJ2-1	CASKTGDNEQFF	TGCGCCAGCAAAACGGGGGACAATGAGCAGTTCTTC
.	TRBV5-8	.	TRBJ1-1	CASPTGGVPMNTEAFF	TGTGCCAGCCCGACTGGAGGGGTTCCGATGAACACTGAAGCTTTCTTT
.	TRBV24-1	.	TRBJ1-2	CATSDSTGLYGYTF	TGTGCCACCAGTGATTCGACTGGACTCTATGGCTACACCTTC
few	TRBV7-6	TRBD1	TRBJ2-5	CASSLRPGTGDPQYF	TGTGCCAGCAGCTTACGCCCCGGGACAGGGGACCCCCAGTACTTC
.	TRBV20-1	.	TRBJ1-1	CSASFARGTSEAFF	TGCAGTGCTAGTTTTGCCAGGGGTACTAGTGAAGCTTTCTTT
.	TRBV7-3	.	TRBJ2-3	CASSLGMGSGTPDTQYF	TGTGCCAGCAGCTTAGGTATGGGTAGCGGCACACCGGATACGCAGTATTTT
once	TRBV25-1	TRBD1	TRBJ2-4	CASSDYRGEAKNIQYF	TGTGCCAGCAGTGATTACAGGGGCGAGGCCAAAAACATTCAGTACTTC
.	TRBV30	.	TRBJ1-5	CAWSAVYSNQPQHF	TGTGCCTGGAGTGCCGTGTATAGCAATCAGCCCCAGCATTTT
.	TRBV4-3	TRBD1	TRBJ1-2	CASSLGMDRGRGGYTF	TGCGCCAGCAGCCTTGGTATGGACAGGGGGCGAGGTGGCTACACCTTC
.	TRBV7-9	.	TRBJ1-1	CASSNTLNTEAFF	TGTGCCAGCAGCAACACTCTGAACACTGAAGCTTTCTTT
once	TRBV24-1	TRBD1	TRBJ1-5	CATSDSLGQGGNSNQPQHF	TGTGCCACCAGTGACTCACTCGGACAGGGGGGCAATAGCAATCAGCCCCAGCATTTT
.	TRBV6-2/TRBV6-3	.	TRBJ1-6	CASSHRPLYNSPLHF	TGTGCCAGCAGCCACAGGCCTCTCTATAATTCACCCCTCCACTTT
.	TRBV7-6	.	TRBJ2-6	CASSQYKGAGGANVLTF	TGTGCCAGCAGCCAATATAAAGGGGCTGGTGGGGCCAACGTCCTGACTTTC
once	TRBV9	.	TRBJ1-4	CASSPSSRPSEKLFF	TGTGCCAGCAGCCCCTCCTCTCGACCCTCTGAAAAACTGTTTTTT
.	TRBV6-4	.	TRBJ1-3	CASSESQGIDGNTIYF	TGTGCCAGCAGTGAGTCACAGGGAATTGATGGAAACACCATATATTTT
.	TRBV7-6	.	TRBJ2-1	CASSFSWETNEQFF	TGTGCCAGCAGCTTTTCTTGGGAGACCAATGAGCAGTTCTTC
.	TRBV4-3	TRBD1	TRBJ1-5	CASSPVWDRDQPQHF	TGCGCCAGCAGCCCGGTCTGGGACAGAGATCAGCCCCAGCATTTT
.	TRBV18	.	TRBJ1-3	CASSLRAQNSISGNTIYF	TGTGCCAGCTCACTAAGGGCCCAAAACAGCATCTCTGGAAACACCATATATTTT
.	TRBV9	.	TRBJ2-3	CASSVDHADTQYF	TGTGCCAGCAGCGTAGATCACGCAGATACGCAGTATTTT
.	TRBV2	TRBD1	TRBJ1-5	CASSADRGGQPQHF	TGTGCCAGCAGTGCGGACAGGGGGGGTCAGCCCCAGCATTTT
.	TRBV7-9	.	TRBJ2-7	CASSLIGDFGEQYF	TGTGCCAGCAGCTTAATAGGAGATTTCGGCGAGCAGTACTTC
.	TRBV30	.	TRBJ1-1	CAWREVQNTEAFF	TGTGCCTGGAGGGAAGTCCAGAACACTGAAGCTTTCTTT
.	TRBV6-2/TRBV6-3	.	TRBJ1-2	CASSYSRNYGYTF	TGTGCCAGCAGTTACTCTCGGAACTATGGCTACACCTTC
.	TRBV15	.	TRBJ1-1	CATSTHGGGRAFF	TGTGCCACCAGCACTCATGGAGGGGGTCGAGCTTTCTTT